This passage covers 11 T cell receptor beta chains from one sample sequenced in a study of vaccination and CD4 T cells after COVID-19. An Oncomine TCR Beta short-read assay was used to sequence the DNA from cultured CD4+ T cells. Genomic DNA was extracted from cultured CD4+ T cells. TCRdb redid the calling of the PCR reads with MiXCR, one entry per CDR3 protein. The sample lists thousands of distinct CDR3 sequences; 28% were seen once. These receptors are not linked to any known antigen. Treatment given: roughly nine-day PBMC culture with coronavirus spike peptide pools or control peptides (ViraFEST assay). The unexposed donor gave CD4+ T cells before the COVID-19 pandemic (2011-2018). The material sequenced was CD4+ T cells from blood, cultured in vitro. Receptors originate from a human donor in good health.

CDR3: CASRPGRVREADTQYF. The CDR3 DNA sequence: TGTGCCAGCAGACCCGGTCGGGTCAGGGAAGCAGATACGCAGTATTTT. This rearrangement joins TRBV6-2 or TRBV6-3 to TRBJ2-3, with D perhaps TRBD1 (5 bases). V lost 6 bases and J lost 4, with 20 bases in between. The germline V gene has CDR1 MNHEY and CDR2 SVGEGT. There are 16 residues in the CDR3.

The chain recombines TRBV6-5 with TRBJ1-5; D unclear. Per germline, CDR1 MNHEY and CDR2 SVGAGI. V lost 4 bases to trimming and J lost 3 bases, with 10 bases between them. The CDR3 runs 14 residues. The CDR3 bases are TGTGCCAGCAGTTCCCGGGCCGCCAATCAGCCCCAGCATTTT. Its protein is CASSSRAANQPQHF.

This clonotype was seen only a few times. The CDR3 DNA reads TGTGCCAGTAGTGTGGGACAGGGGGGGTATGGCTACACCTTC. This encodes CASSVGQGGYGYTF. The V gene is TRBV19, the J gene TRBJ1-2, with 11 bases that match TRBD1. There are 14 residues in the CDR3. The junction had 4 bases not matched to a gene; V was cut back by 5 bases and J by 5 bases. The germline V gene has CDR1 LNHDA and CDR2 SQIVND (reference sequence). Together with reference TRBV19 and TRBJ1-2, the CDR3 gives the full variable domain: DGGITQSPKYLFRKEGQNVTLSCEQNLNHDAMYWYRQDPGQGLRLIYYSQIVNDFQKGDIAEGYSVSREKKESFPLTVTSAQKNPTAFYLCASSVGQGGYGYTFGSGTRLTVV.

This clonotype was seen a few times. CDR3 loop: CASTRAGGTYNEQFF. The CDR3 DNA reads as TGTGCCAGCACGAGGGCAGGGGGAACTTACAATGAGCAGTTCTTC. The J gene is TRBJ2-1, the V gene TRBV6-2 or TRBV6-3; TRBD1 matches 7 bases. The V gene's germline CDR1 is MNHEY and CDR2 SVGEGT. Unmatched junction bases numbered 10, after V lost 7 bases and J lost 4 bases. There are 15 residues in the CDR3.

V and J are TRBV28 and TRBJ1-1, with D unresolved. Germline V lookup: CDR1 MDHEN, CDR2 SYDVKM. This CDR3 has 12 amino acids. Trimming cost V 4 bases and J 11 bases, with 14 bases left between them. CDR3 DNA sequence: TGTGCCAGCAGTTCGCCCTCCCCTCCCGCTTTCTTT. This translates into CASSSPSPPAFF.

The chain joins TRBV29-1 to TRBJ1-1; D remains ambiguous. Germline-derived CDR1 and CDR2 are SQVTM and ANQGSEA. This CDR3 contains 11 residues. V was trimmed by 2 bases and J by 4 bases, leaving 5 bases between them. The CDR3 DNA reads as TGCAGCGTTGAACACCCCACTGAAGCTTTCTTT. As protein: CSVEHPTEAFF.

This clonotype was seen a few times. The J gene is TRBJ1-5, the V gene TRBV11-1; D gene unclear. CDR1 and CDR2 from the germline V gene are SGHAT and FQDESV (reference sequence). The CDR3 covers 11 residues. The V gene lost 7 bases and the J gene lost 6 bases, with 7 bases spanning the gap. CDR3 amino acids: CASMKSQPQHF. As DNA, the CDR3 is TGTGCCAGCATGAAGAGTCAGCCCCAGCATTTT.

This clonotype is labeled as medium-sized. This chain links TRBV12-3 or TRBV12-4 with TRBJ2-5; D remains ambiguous. This CDR3 is built from 12 residues. V lost 6 bases and J 5 bases, leaving 10 bases between the germline ends. CDR3 in amino acids: CASRLGSETQYF. CDR3 DNA: TGTGCCAGCAGGTTGGGTTCCGAGACCCAGTACTTC.

The chain has TRBV4-3 and TRBJ2-3; perhaps TRBD2 as D (5 bases). The germline gives CDR1 LGHNA, CDR2 YSLEER. V lost 5 bases to trimming and J lost 0 bases, with 6 bases between them. The CDR3 is 13 amino acids. The CDR3 DNA reads TGCGCCAGCAGCTGGACTAGCACAGATACGCAGTATTTT. This gives the protein CASSWTSTDTQYF.

The gene calls are TRBV2 and TRBJ2-5; the D call may be TRBD1 or TRBD2 (6 bases each). Trimming took 6 bases from V and 6 from J, leaving 11 bases between them. The CDR3 is 12 amino acids. Germline CDR1 is SNHLY and CDR2 is FYNNEI. In nucleotides, the CDR3 is TGTGCCAGCAGGACTAGGGGGAAGACCCAGTACTTC. Translated, it gives CASRTRGKTQYF. The full variable domain, completed using reference TRBV2 and TRBJ2-5, is EPEVTQTPSHQVTQMGQEVILRCVPISNHLYFYWYRQILGQKVEFLVSFYNNEISEKSEIFDDQFSVERPDGSNFTLKIRSTKLEDSAMYFCASRTRGKTQYFGPGTRLLVL.

The V call is TRBV7-2, the J call TRBJ2-2; D is unclear. The germline V gene has CDR1 SGHTA and CDR2 FQGNSA. The germline V and J ends were trimmed by 7 bases and 0 bases, with 12 bases remaining between them. The CDR3 runs 15 residues. In DNA form, the CDR3 reads TGTGCCAGCACCCCGGCGCCAACGAACACCGGGGAGCTGTTTTTT. Encoded protein: CASTPAPTNTGELFF. Full variable domain (missing parts from reference TRBV7-2 and TRBJ2-2): GAGVSQSPSNKVTEKGKDVELRCDPISGHTALYWYRQSLGQGLEFLIYFQGNSAPDKSGLPSDRFSAERTGGSVSTLTIQRTQQEDSAVYLCASTPAPTNTGELFFGEGSRLTVL.